Listed here are 32 T cell receptor beta chains from one sample, sequenced in a study of T cells in Graves' hyperthyroidism and ophthalmopathy. From RNA transcripts, TCR beta CDR3 regions were amplified. The HTBI primer set was used in a first-round RT-PCR of the TCR CDR3. A single record per CDR3 protein comes from TCRdb applying MiXCR to the multiplex PCR reads. The top ten hold around 64% of the sample, which has about 270,000 distinct CDR3 sequences, around 22% seen once. The material sequenced was blood. These receptors all come from a man aged 25 to 45 with Graves' ophthalmopathy.

J is TRBJ2-2 and V is TRBV20-1, with D maybe TRBD2 (5 bases). V gave up 2 bases and J gave up 4 bases, with 14 bases separating them. The CDR3 is made up of 15 amino acids. Germline assignment: CDR1 DFQATT and CDR2 SNEGSKA (reference sequence). In DNA form, the CDR3 reads TGCAGTGCTAGAAGGATAGGACGGGGCACCGGGGAGCTGTTTTTT. Its translation: CSARRIGRGTGELFF.

Only a few counts were recorded for this clonotype. The J gene is TRBJ2-3, the V gene TRBV18, with TRBD2 matching over 10 bases. The CDR3 covers 18 residues. V was clipped by 6 bases and J by 0 bases; unmatched bases: 12. Germline values: CDR1 KGHSH, CDR2 LQKENI. The CDR3 loop reads CASSSMRLAGASTDTQYF. CDR3 DNA: TGTGCCAGCTCCTCAATGCGTCTAGCGGGAGCAAGCACAGATACGCAGTATTTT.

This clonotype was counted a few times. The chain links TRBV5-1 to TRBJ2-2; D gene unclear. CDR3 length: 14 residues. Trimming took 4 bases from V and 6 from J, leaving 13 bases between them. The germline V gene has CDR1 SGHRS and CDR2 YFSETQ. The CDR3 loop is CASSQRPEPGELFF. CDR3 sequence (DNA): TGCGCCAGCAGCCAACGCCCGGAGCCCGGGGAGCTGTTTTTT.

This clonotype was seen a handful of times. This CDR3 reads CASSGTGGGYTF. DNA of the CDR3: TGTGCCAGCAGCGGAACAGGGGGTGGCTACACCTTC. The chain carries TRBV12-3 or TRBV12-4 and TRBJ1-2; TRBD1 matches at 8 bases. V shed 6 bases, J shed 7 bases, and the junction held 4 bases outside the gene matches. The CDR3 sequence is 12 residues long.

This clonotype was seen a handful of times. The V gene is TRBV20-1, the J gene TRBJ2-1; D might be TRBD1 (6 bases). V lost 0 bases, J lost 9 bases, and 15 bases lay in between. This CDR3 comprises 14 residues. From germline, CDR1 is DFQATT and CDR2 SNEGSKA (reference sequence). The CDR3 nucleotides read TGCAGTGCTAGAGACGGGCAGGGGAATCCTGAGCAGTTCTTC. Its translation: CSARDGQGNPEQFF.

This clonotype was observed a handful of times. V is TRBV5-6 and J is TRBJ2-5, with D possibly TRBD1 on 6 matching bases. Germline assignment: CDR1 SGHDT and CDR2 YYEEEE. The V and J ends lost 6 bases and 5 bases respectively, with 23 bases between them. The CDR3 covers 16 residues. The CDR3 loop is CASTGWGPTGKETQYF. CDR3 bases: TGTGCCAGCACTGGCTGGGGTCCTACAGGGAAGGAGACCCAGTACTTC.

There are a few counts of this clonotype. The CDR3 nucleotides read TGTGCCACCAGTGATCCTAGTGTGGGCGGGGAGGATACGCAGTATTTT. Protein: CATSDPSVGGEDTQYF. The rearrangement uses TRBV24-1 and TRBJ2-3, with D possibly matching TRBD2 (6 bases). The CDR3 runs 16 residues. V was cut by 3 bases and J by 6 bases, with 18 bases left in between. The germline V gene encodes CDR1 KGHDR and CDR2 SFDVKD.

CDR3 coding DNA: TGTGCCAGTTCTCGTGGGGGGGCGCGGAACAATGAGCAGTTCTTC. Its protein is CASSRGGARNNEQFF. The J gene is TRBJ2-1, the V gene TRBV19; tentatively, D is TRBD2 (7 bases). V was trimmed by 8 bases and J by 5 bases, leaving 19 bases between them. Germline V lookup: CDR1 LNHDA, CDR2 SQIVND (reference sequence). There are 15 residues in the CDR3.

This clonotype was counted ten times or more. The chain combines TRBV20-1 with TRBJ2-5, with D unclear. The CDR3 runs 14 residues. Germline V gene data show CDR1 as DFQATT and CDR2 as SNEGSKA (reference sequence). Trimming removed 3 bases at V and 1 base at J, with 12 bases between. The CDR3 DNA is TGCAGTGCTAGTCTTTGGTTGTCCCAAGAGACCCAGTACTTC. It is translated as CSASLWLSQETQYF.

This clonotype was counted only a few times. V is TRBV12-5 and J is TRBJ2-7, with 7 bases lining up with TRBD1. V lost 5 bases, J lost 2 bases, and 6 bases stayed unmatched. Germline V gene data show CDR1 as LGHNT and CDR2 as FRNRAP. There are 14 residues in the CDR3. CDR3 amino acids: CASGKNRGPYEQYF. The CDR3 region has the DNA TGTGCTAGTGGTAAGAACAGGGGCCCCTACGAGCAGTACTTC.

This clonotype was seen a handful of times. The chain has TRBV12-3 or TRBV12-4 and TRBJ2-4, with a tentative D call TRBD1 (6 bases). The length of the CDR3 is 15 residues. V shed 5 bases and J shed 0 bases, with 11 bases lying between them. CDR3 DNA sequence: TGTGCCAGCAGTACCAACAGGGTAGCCAAAAACATTCAGTACTTC. Translating it yields CASSTNRVAKNIQYF.

This chain links TRBV3-1 with TRBJ2-3, with D hard to call. Germline CDR1 reads LGHDT; CDR2 reads YNNKEL (reference sequence). V was pared by 0 bases and J by 7 bases, with 14 bases between. The CDR3 covers 15 residues. The CDR3 spells CASSQESQNTHTQYF. For the CDR3, the DNA is TGTGCCAGCAGCCAAGAGAGCCAGAATACCCATACGCAGTATTTT.

This clonotype was seen ten or more times. The rearrangement joins TRBV4-2 to TRBJ2-7; 12 positions agree with TRBD2. The length of the CDR3 is 15 residues. The germline V gene has CDR1 LGHNA and CDR2 YNFKEQ. V lost 3 bases and J lost 4; bases outside the gene matches: 4. The CDR3 region is CASSQTSGSAYEQYF. CDR3 nucleotide sequence: TGTGCCAGCAGCCAGACTAGCGGGAGTGCTTACGAGCAGTACTTC.

The V call is TRBV14, the J call TRBJ2-5; 7 nucleotides agree with TRBD1. The V and J ends lost 8 bases and 5 bases, in that order; junction bases with no gene match: 14. CDR3 length equals 15 residues. Per germline, CDR1 SGHDN and CDR2 FVKESK. The DNA of the CDR3 is TGTGCCAGCGCCGGACAGGCAAGTTTCCTGGAGACCCAGTACTTC. It yields the protein CASAGQASFLETQYF.

The chain couples TRBV10-3 to TRBJ2-7; 7 bases align to TRBD2. The CDR3 runs 11 residues. Germline CDR1 ENHRY, CDR2 SYGVKD. The ends lost 10 bases at V and 7 bases at J; junction bases unmatched: 7. The DNA for the CDR3 is TGTGCCACCCTTGAGGGAGGGGAGCAGTACTTC. Amino acids: CATLEGGEQYF.

The rearrangement links TRBV2 to TRBJ1-6; a possible D gene is TRBD1 (6 bases). The germline gives CDR1 SNHLY, CDR2 FYNNEI. The CDR3 spans 15 residues. V lost 0 bases and J lost 8, with 11 bases in between. In DNA form, the CDR3 reads TGTGCCAGCAGTGAAGCGCGGGGGGCGGATTCACCCCTCCACTTT. Its protein is CASSEARGADSPLHF.

This clonotype was observed a few times. The rearrangement links TRBV5-6 to TRBJ2-7; D possibly corresponds to TRBD2 (6 bases). Germline V gives CDR1 SGHDT, CDR2 YYEEEE. The CDR3 loop spans 14 amino acids. Trimming took 3 bases from V and 2 from J, leaving 12 bases between them. The CDR3 sequence: CASSWTGRPYEQYF. The CDR3, as DNA: TGTGCCAGCAGCTGGACCGGGAGACCCTACGAGCAGTACTTC.

There are a few counts of this clonotype. This chain uses TRBV13 with TRBJ1-5, with a tentative D call TRBD1 (5 bases). The CDR3 is 15 amino acids. The ends were cut back, 5 bases at V and 6 bases at J, with 17 bases in the middle. CDR1 is PRHDT and CDR2 is FYEKMQ in the germline V gene (reference sequence). The CDR3 nucleotides read TGTGCCAGCAGCCAGTCTGGAGTCGGGGGTCAGCCCCAGCATTTT. Protein: CASSQSGVGGQPQHF.

The chain has TRBV6-1 and TRBJ2-1, with 9 nucleotides matching TRBD2. Trimming at V came to 5 bases and at J to 6 bases, leaving 2 bases not matched to a gene. The CDR3 runs to 13 residues. CDR1 and CDR2 from the germline V gene are MNHNS and SASEGT. For the CDR3, the DNA is TGTGCCAGCAGTCAGACTAGCGGCAATGAGCAGTTCTTC. This encodes CASSQTSGNEQFF.

This clonotype was seen repeatedly, ten times or more. This chain uses TRBV11-2 with TRBJ2-7; D remains ambiguous. V was pared by 0 bases and J by 2 bases, with 8 bases between. The germline V gene has CDR1 SGHAT and CDR2 FQNNGV. This CDR3 is 14 amino acids long. The CDR3 DNA reads TGTGCCAGCAGCTTAGAGTACAGCACCTACGAGCAGTACTTC. Its translation is CASSLEYSTYEQYF.

This clonotype has more than one count but fewer than ten. The chain has TRBV6-5 and TRBJ1-6; D is possibly TRBD1 (5 bases). This CDR3 spans 17 amino acids. Germline CDR1 reads MNHEY; CDR2 reads SVGAGI. Between the trimmed V and J ends, which lost 0 bases and 5 bases, there was a span of 14 bases. The DNA for the CDR3 is TGTGCCAGCAGTTACTCGATCACCGGGACCAATAATTCACCCCTCCACTTT. Protein sequence: CASSYSITGTNNSPLHF.

This clonotype was observed a handful of times. This sequence joins TRBV10-3 and TRBJ2-7, with 7 bases lining up with TRBD1. There are 13 residues in the CDR3. The junction had 2 bases not matched to a gene; V was cut back by 2 bases and J by 4 bases. Germline lookup yields CDR1 ENHRY and CDR2 SYGVKD. CDR3 sequence: CAISERQGYEQYF. The CDR3 DNA follows: TGTGCCATCAGTGAGAGACAGGGATACGAGCAGTACTTC.

The chain recombines TRBV7-6 with TRBJ2-1; 8 nucleotides agree with TRBD1. Germline lookup yields CDR1 SGHVS and CDR2 FNYEAQ. The CDR3 contains 14 residues. The trim removed 5 bases at V and 4 bases at J, leaving 4 bases unmatched. The DNA for the CDR3 is TGTGCCAGCAGCCGATGGACAGGGTACAATGAGCAGTTCTTC. This sequence encodes CASSRWTGYNEQFF. The full variable domain, with the rest looked up from reference TRBV7-6 and TRBJ2-1, is GAGVSQSPRYKVTKRGQDVALRCDPISGHVSLYWYRQALGQGPEFLTYFNYEAQQDKSGLPNDRFSAERPEGSISTLTIQRTEQRDSAMYRCASSRWTGYNEQFFGPGTRLTVL.

This clonotype was recorded many times. The J gene is TRBJ2-7, the V gene TRBV11-1; maybe TRBD2 (6 bases). CDR1 and CDR2 (germline): SGHAT, FQDESV (reference sequence). Trimming cost V 0 bases and J 6 bases, with 6 bases left between them. This CDR3 comprises 12 residues. The CDR3 DNA sequence: TGTGCCAGCAGCTTAGCGGGAGGCGAGCAGTACTTC. This codes for CASSLAGGEQYF.

This clonotype showed up just a few times. V and J are TRBV29-1 and TRBJ2-5, with D perhaps matching TRBD1 (6 bases). The germline V gene has CDR1 SQVTM and CDR2 ANQGSEA. The CDR3 spans 12 residues. Trimming left V 3 bases short and J 4 bases short, with 9 bases between. The chain's CDR3 is CSVDSRGETQYF. In nucleotides, the CDR3 is TGCAGCGTTGACTCCAGGGGAGAGACCCAGTACTTC.

The rearrangement links TRBV12-3 or TRBV12-4 to TRBJ2-7; TRBD2 might be the D (6 bases). Deletions cut 5 bases from V and 2 bases from J, with 16 bases between. CDR3 length: 15 amino acids. CDR3 in DNA: TGTGCCAGCAGTCCTTGGAGGGAAGGGCCCTACGAGCAGTACTTC. Its protein is CASSPWREGPYEQYF.

This clonotype was detected a few times. This rearrangement joins TRBV28 to TRBJ2-5; no clear D. CDR1 is MDHEN, CDR2 SYDVKM, per germline. This CDR3 region has 12 residues. V lost 4 bases and J lost 7, with 10 bases in between. CDR3 nucleotide sequence: TGTGCCAGCAGTTCCCTTCGAGTGACCCAGTACTTC. It yields the protein CASSSLRVTQYF.

This clonotype was picked up many times. The V call is TRBV2, the J call TRBJ2-3, with D possibly being TRBD1 (5 bases). Germline CDR1 and CDR2: SNHLY and FYNNEI. Deletions cut 11 bases from V and 0 bases from J, with 12 bases between. The CDR3 has 13 amino acids. The CDR3 DNA sequence: TGTGCCTCACAGGTTTGGAGCACAGATACGCAGTATTTT. Amino acid sequence: CASQVWSTDTQYF. Complete variable domain (other parts from reference TRBV2 and TRBJ2-3): EPEVTQTPSHQVTQMGQEVILRCVPISNHLYFYWYRQILGQKVEFLVSFYNNEISEKSEIFDDQFSVERPDGSNFTLKIRSTKLEDSAMYFCASQVWSTDTQYFGPGTRLTVL.

In this sample, this clonotype turned up many times. This sequence joins TRBV3-1 and TRBJ2-1; D perhaps matches TRBD1 (5 bases). Germline V CDR1 and CDR2: LGHDT, YNNKEL (reference sequence). This CDR3 comprises 12 residues. Trimming shortened V by 2 bases and J by 7 bases, and 6 bases separated the two germline ends. CDR3 loop: CASSQRGNEQFF. DNA of the CDR3: TGTGCCAGCAGCCAAAGGGGAAATGAGCAGTTCTTC.

This clonotype came up a few times. The chain has TRBV30 and TRBJ2-1; D unclear. Deletions cut 3 bases from V and 0 bases from J, with 9 bases between. The CDR3 totals 14 residues. Germline assignment: CDR1 GTSNPN and CDR2 SVGIG (reference sequence). The DNA of the CDR3 is TGTGCCTGGAGGAGGTCTAGCTCCTACAATGAGCAGTTCTTC. Amino acid sequence: CAWRRSSSYNEQFF.

This chain joins TRBV19 and TRBJ2-5, with 8 bases aligning to TRBD1. With 6 bases clipped from V and 3 bases from J, the junction kept 3 bases outside the gene matches. This CDR3 has 13 residues. Germline CDR1 LNHDA, CDR2 SQIVND (reference sequence). CDR3 sequence reads: CASSSQGEETQYF. The CDR3 DNA follows: TGTGCCAGTAGCTCACAGGGGGAAGAGACCCAGTACTTC.

This rearrangement joins TRBV6-1 to TRBJ1-3; the D is unclear. The CDR3 sequence is 14 residues long. The ends were cut back, 6 bases at V and 0 bases at J, with 9 bases in the middle. Germline V gives CDR1 MNHNS, CDR2 SASEGT. The CDR3 here is CASRSGRSGNTIYF. CDR3 in DNA: TGTGCCAGCAGGTCAGGCCGCTCTGGAAACACCATATATTTT.